This is a list of T cell receptor beta chains from one sample in a study of cytomegalovirus exposure and HLA in healthy donors. TCRdb keeps only in-frame clones here, not all; method: immunoSEQ multiplex PCR. Of about 150,000 clones detected, about 70% appear once; the ten largest clones hold about 3%. Input material: PBMCs. Receptors originate from a male donor in good health and CMV-seronegative. CDR3s include the opening cysteine and the closing phenylalanine or tryptophan. Each record gives: J gene, D gene, V gene, clone size, CDR3 DNA, CDR3 protein. A D gene is named only where the DNA matches it firmly. Not every row has a clone size; where given, it reads once, few, many or a size class.

TRBJ2-1	TRBD2	TRBV15	-	TGTGCCACCAGCAGAGATCAAAGCGGGGGGGCCTATGAGCAGTTCTTC	CATSRDQSGGAYEQFF
TRBJ1-1	-	TRBV30	-	TGTGCCTGGAGGGGGAGTTACGCTGAAGCTTTCTTT	CAWRGSYAEAFF
TRBJ2-7	TRBD1	TRBV7-9	-	TGTGCCAGCAGCTTAGCGAGGGGGCCCTACGAGCAGTACTTC	CASSLARGPYEQYF
TRBJ2-3	TRBD2	TRBV4-1	-	TGCGCCAGCAGCCAAACCGGACTAGCGAACACAGATACGCAGTATTTT	CASSQTGLANTDTQYF
TRBJ2-7	TRBD1	TRBV11-2	-	TGTGCCAGCAGCGCCCCGGACAGGGCCTGGGGGTCCTACGAGCAGTACTTC	CASSAPDRAWGSYEQYF
TRBJ1-1	TRBD1	TRBV11-2	-	TGTGCCAGCAGTTATGGGGGACAGCCGAACACTGAAGCTTTCTTT	CASSYGGQPNTEAFF
TRBJ2-3	-	TRBV7-8	-	TGTGCCAGCAGCTTAGTTTGGGGGGGCCGAAAAGATACGCAGTATTTT	CASSLVWGGRKDTQYF
TRBJ1-3	-	TRBV7-3	-	TGTGCCAGCTGGAGCTCTGGAAACACCATATATTTT	CASWSSGNTIYF
TRBJ1-2	TRBD1	TRBV10-3	-	TGTGCCATCAGTGAGTCGGGACAGGCAAACTATGGCTACACCTTC	CAISESGQANYGYTF
TRBJ2-3	-	TRBV9	-	TGTGCCAGCAGCGTTGGTCGGGGGGCCATGGGAGATACGCAGTATTTT	CASSVGRGAMGDTQYF
TRBJ2-5	TRBD2	TRBV29-1	-	TGCAGCGTTGAAGCTCTGGGGACTACCCAAGAGACCCAGTACTTC	CSVEALGTTQETQYF
TRBJ2-2	-	TRBV7-2	-	TGTGCCAGCAGCTTCGGACACTCTACCGGGGAGCTGTTTTTT	CASSFGHSTGELFF
TRBJ2-7	-	TRBV30	few	TGTGCCTGGAGTCCTAACTCCTACGAGCAGTACTTC	CAWSPNSYEQYF
TRBJ2-5	TRBD1	TRBV10-3	few	TGTGCCATCGGAAACAGGGGGACGCAAGAGACCCAGTACTTC	CAIGNRGTQETQYF
TRBJ2-7	TRBD1	TRBV18	-	TGTGCCAGCTCACCAGGGACAGGGCCGTACGAGCAGTACTTC	CASSPGTGPYEQYF
TRBJ1-2	TRBD1	TRBV28	few	TGTGCCAGCAGAGTGACAGGGTATGGCTACACCTTC	CASRVTGYGYTF
TRBJ1-4	TRBD1	TRBV18	-	TGTGCCAGCTCAGGACAGGGTGCAACTAATGAAAAACTGTTTTTT	CASSGQGATNEKLFF
TRBJ1-5	TRBD1	TRBV6-1	-	TGTGCCAGCAGTGGACGGGACAGGGGAGGCAATCAGCCCCAGCATTTT	CASSGRDRGGNQPQHF
TRBJ1-2	TRBD1	TRBV6-6	-	TGTGCCACAGGAGCAGGGGGCCCTGGGGGTGGCTACACCTTC	CATGAGGPGGGYTF
TRBJ2-4	-	TRBV5-3	-	TGTGCCAGAAGCTTGGTTCGCGGACTAACCGAAATTAGAGCCAAAAACATTCAGTACTTC	CARSLVRGLTEIRAKNIQYF
TRBJ2-5	-	TRBV7-8	-	TGTGCCAGCGGCTGGCAATCTGGAGAGCAGTACTTC	CASGWQSGEQYF
TRBJ2-7	TRBD1	TRBV11-1	-	TGTGCCAGCAGCTCCCGAAGACAGGGCGCGCAGTACTTC	CASSSRRQGAQYF
TRBJ2-7	-	TRBV29-1	-	TGCAGCGTTGAAGATCCGACTACCTACGAGCAGTACTTC	CSVEDPTTYEQYF
TRBJ1-3	-	TRBV6-5	-	TGTGCCAGCAGTTCAAGGGGAGGCTCTGGAAACACCATATATTTT	CASSSRGGSGNTIYF
TRBJ2-5	-	TRBV19	few	TGTGCCAGTAGTATCCGCGGGGGCTGGGAGACCCAGTACTTC	CASSIRGGWETQYF
TRBJ2-7	TRBD2	TRBV10-3	-	TGTGCCATCAGTGAGTCGAGTAGCGGGAGTAACGAGCAGTACTTC	CAISESSSGSNEQYF
TRBJ2-1	TRBD2	TRBV6-4	-	TGTGCCAGCAGGGGGACTAGCGGGGGCTACAATGAGCAGTTCTTC	CASRGTSGGYNEQFF
TRBJ1-3	-	TRBV11-2	-	TGTGCCAGCAGCTCCGGCAGGGGAGGAAACACCATATATTTT	CASSSGRGGNTIYF
TRBJ1-1	TRBD1	TRBV25-1	-	TGTGCCAGCAGTGCCTCGACAGGGGACATCACTGAAGCTTTCTTT	CASSASTGDITEAFF
TRBJ2-5	-	TRBV6-1	once	TGTGCCAGCAGTGAGCAGTTATCCGTACAAGAGACCCAGTACTTC	CASSEQLSVQETQYF
TRBJ2-5	-	TRBV29-1	-	TGCAGCGTTATCGGGGGTAGGGAGACCCAGTACTTC	CSVIGGRETQYF